Detailed here is one T cell receptor (beta chain). The entry originates in a study of blood T cell repertoires in COVID-19. About the research overall: The samples span acute and convalescent COVID-19 from the United States, Italy and Spain. PBMCs, B-cell-depleted T cells, or T cells were the source of the cDNA or gDNA that made up the material.

Authors' methods: Reference gene primers were amplified, and this amplification served to estimate nucleated cell counts. TCRdb's table, derived via immunoSEQ multiplex PCR, lists solely in-frame clones and lacks some. That table is the source of V, J and clone size, and D and trimming were worked out from the DNA. In the table there are fewer than 350,000 clones, around 89% of which are singletons. The germline gives CDR1 SGHRS, CDR2 YFSETQ. This CDR3 comprises 14 residues. The V segment lost 4 bases and the J segment 0 bases; nucleotides outside the gene matches: 2. The clonotype originates from a man between 35 and 55 years old with acute or convalescent COVID-19. Sequenced material: peripheral blood. This chain links TRBV5-1 with TRBJ1-1; 8 bases map to TRBD1. For the CDR3, the DNA is TGCGCCAGCAGCGTGACAGGGGTGAACACTGAAGCTTTCTTT. It translates to CASSVTGVNTEAFF.